This T cell receptor beta chain was captured in a study of cytomegalovirus exposure and HLA in healthy donors. Overall study: The 95 to 150 validation repertoires used a platform that matched the one used for the roughly 700 first-cohort repertoires, as a later analysis reported. Findings of the study overall: According to reports, the classifier identified cytomegalovirus status with high specificity and sensitivity. Under in vitro conditions, three CMV-associated chains were confirmed as specific for CMV antigens. That first-cohort TCR clusters tended to co-occur in the roughly 130 validation repertoires was found in a later analysis.

Sequencing was performed with immunoSEQ multiplex PCR; in TCRdb, only in-frame clones are kept and a portion is missing. The table shows some 240,000 clones, with around 87% occurring only once. About this clone: Antigen: not known.

This TCR derives from a woman between 18 and 29 years old in good health and CMV-seropositive. The sample was PBMCs.

CDR3 amino acids: CASRTGTSGYNEQFF. The CDR3 DNA is TGTGCCAGCCGAACCGGGACTAGCGGCTACAATGAGCAGTTCTTC. The chain has TRBV28 and TRBJ2-1, with TRBD2 matching 11 bases. The CDR3 loop spans 15 amino acids. Per the germline V gene, CDR1 is MDHEN and CDR2 is SYDVKM. The trim removed 8 bases at V and 3 bases at J, leaving 6 bases unmatched.